Listed below are T cell receptor beta chains from one sample, sequenced in a study of cytomegalovirus exposure and HLA in healthy donors. The table came from immunoSEQ multiplex PCR; TCRdb's copy has only in-frame clones and leaves some out. This sample has roughly 56,000 clones, with more than 90% found just once. The material sequenced was PBMCs. The receptor set was obtained from a man aged 18-30 years in good health and CMV-seronegative. Each CDR3 is given with its conserved first and last residue. Fields, in order: CDR3 length, V gene, J gene, CDR3 protein.

>15|TRBV18|TRBJ2-3
CASSPSVFSTDTQYF
>13|TRBV19|TRBJ1-2
CASRDKGSYGYTF
>15|TRBV28|TRBJ2-3
CASSGLAGGKDTQYF
>15|TRBV27|TRBJ2-2
CASSGAAGVTGELFF
>16|TRBV14|TRBJ1-1
CASSQDFRHPAIEAFF
>15|TRBV28|TRBJ2-3
CASSPTGRGTDTQYF
>16|TRBV19|TRBJ2-5
CASSIARVGSEETQYF
>15|TRBV6-5|TRBJ2-1
CASSYSPTVNNEQFF
>16|TRBV15|TRBJ2-7
CATSRVSLAGVSEQYF
>13|TRBV19|TRBJ2-7
CASSSGFTYEQYF
>13|TRBV27|TRBJ1-1
CASRKTGIPEAFF
>15|TRBV19|TRBJ1-1
CASSIFGGVNTEAFF
>14|TRBV5-1|TRBJ1-1
CASSGGQANTEAFF
>16|TRBV10-3|TRBJ1-2
CAIFAGTGVANYGYTF
>14|TRBV7-2|TRBJ2-4
CASSLELAKNIQYF
>15|TRBV28|TRBJ2-7
CASSWEGQGAIEQYF
>10|TRBV28|TRBJ1-1
CASGRGEAFF
>17|TRBV25-1|TRBJ1-4
CASSDMSGTGPNEKLFF
>15|TRBV5-1|TRBJ2-1
CASSHQTSGYNEQFF
>14|TRBV4-1|TRBJ2-2
CASSRGVNTGELFF
>17|TRBV6-4|TRBJ2-5
CASSDPRPGQVRETQYF
>13|TRBV4-3|TRBJ2-7
CASSHLGLGEQYF
>16|TRBV7-8|TRBJ2-5
CASSFRVGGLGVAQYF
>16|TRBV27|TRBJ2-2
CASSLSSGALTGELFF
>14|TRBV13|TRBJ2-5
CASSPTGYQETQYF
>14|TRBV7-9|TRBJ2-2
CASSLGGNTGELFF
>17|TRBV27|TRBJ1-2
CASSNRGTLGWLYGYTF
>11|TRBV20-1|TRBJ2-1
CSAPSYNEQFF
>20|TRBV27|TRBJ2-1
CASSLSGQGALGPLYNEQFF
>15|TRBV27|TRBJ2-7
CASRPIAGGPYEQYF
>16|TRBV5-4|TRBJ2-3
CASSLLSGRAADTQYF
>16|TRBV6-6|TRBJ2-7
CASSSHPGAGAYEQYF
>14|TRBV5-1|TRBJ2-3
CASSNGQVVDTQYF
>14|TRBV18|TRBJ2-1
CASSPLQGADEQFF
>15|TRBV28|TRBJ2-1
CASSLGLHTRGEQFF
>16|TRBV5-4|TRBJ1-1
CASSLGGGPLNTEAFF
>14|TRBV4-1|TRBJ2-7
CASSRRDRVIEQYF
>16|TRBV7-9|TRBJ2-7
CASSGNLPGQSYEQYF
>14|TRBV5-1|TRBJ2-7
CASSQGTGPLEQYF
>16|TRBV7-8|TRBJ1-1
CASSPISGLGGTEAFF
>14|TRBV18|TRBJ2-7
CASSPMASGYEQYF